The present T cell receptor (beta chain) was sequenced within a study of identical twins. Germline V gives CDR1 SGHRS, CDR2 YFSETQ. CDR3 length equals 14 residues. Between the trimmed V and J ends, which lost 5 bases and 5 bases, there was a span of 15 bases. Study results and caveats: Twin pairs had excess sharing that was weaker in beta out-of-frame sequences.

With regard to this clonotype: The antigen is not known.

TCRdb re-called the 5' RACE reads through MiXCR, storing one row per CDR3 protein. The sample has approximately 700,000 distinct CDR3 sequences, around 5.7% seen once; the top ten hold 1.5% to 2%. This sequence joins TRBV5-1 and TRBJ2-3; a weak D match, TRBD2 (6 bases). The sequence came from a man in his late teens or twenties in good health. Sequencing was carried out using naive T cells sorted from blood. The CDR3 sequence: CASRTRQGGDTQYF. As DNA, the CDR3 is TGCGCCAGCAGAACCCGCCAGGGAGGAGATACGCAGTATTTT.